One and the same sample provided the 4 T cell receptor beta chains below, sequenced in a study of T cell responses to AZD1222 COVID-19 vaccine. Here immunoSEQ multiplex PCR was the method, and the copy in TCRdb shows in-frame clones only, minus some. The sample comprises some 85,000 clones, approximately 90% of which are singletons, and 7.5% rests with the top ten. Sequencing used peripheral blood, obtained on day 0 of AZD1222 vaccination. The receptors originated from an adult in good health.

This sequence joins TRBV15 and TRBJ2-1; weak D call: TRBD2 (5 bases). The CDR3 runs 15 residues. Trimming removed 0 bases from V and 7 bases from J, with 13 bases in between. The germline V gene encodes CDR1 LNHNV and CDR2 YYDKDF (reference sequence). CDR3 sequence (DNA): TGTGCCACCAGCAGAGATAGAGAGGGTGCGAATGAGCAGTTCTTC. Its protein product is CATSRDREGANEQFF.

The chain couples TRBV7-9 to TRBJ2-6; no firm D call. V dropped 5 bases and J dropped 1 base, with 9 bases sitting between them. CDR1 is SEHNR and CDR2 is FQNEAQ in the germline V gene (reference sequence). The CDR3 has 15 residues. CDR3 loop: CASSPPGSGANVLTF. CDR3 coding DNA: TGTGCCAGCAGCCCTCCCGGGTCTGGGGCCAACGTCCTGACTTTC.

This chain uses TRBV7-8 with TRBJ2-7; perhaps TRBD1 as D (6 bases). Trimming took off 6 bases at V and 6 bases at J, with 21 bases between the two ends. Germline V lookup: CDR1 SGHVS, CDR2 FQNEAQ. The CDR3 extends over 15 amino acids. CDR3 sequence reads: CASRPRLGGPPEQYF. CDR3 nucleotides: TGTGCCAGCAGGCCGAGACTTGGGGGCCCCCCCGAGCAGTACTTC.

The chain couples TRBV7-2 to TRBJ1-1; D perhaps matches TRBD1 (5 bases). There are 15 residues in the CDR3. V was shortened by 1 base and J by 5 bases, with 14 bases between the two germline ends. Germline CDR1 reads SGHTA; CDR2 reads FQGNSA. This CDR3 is CASSLEVSGGTEAFF. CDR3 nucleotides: TGTGCCAGCAGCTTAGAGGTTTCCGGGGGGACTGAAGCTTTCTTT. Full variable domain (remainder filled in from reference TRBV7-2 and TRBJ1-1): GAGVSQSPSNKVTEKGKDVELRCDPISGHTALYWYRQSLGQGLEFLIYFQGNSAPDKSGLPSDRFSAERTGGSVSTLTIQRTQQEDSAVYLCASSLEVSGGTEAFFGQGTRLTVV.